The TCR beta chain under discussion was sequenced for a study of T-cell reconstitution after alpha-beta-depleted transplantation in children. General observations from the study: After transplant, at about two months, alpha-beta T cells were reportedly derived from several hundred expanded graft clones. Newly produced T cells mostly accounted for T-cell counts and diversity one year post-transplant. TCRbeta diversity was high at day 60 in some patients (a result of surviving recipient T cells and thymic progenitors).

This clonotype was observed a few times. Its antigen is still unknown. Unique molecular identifiers featured in how the TCRbeta library was prepared. Using its own MiXCR run on the PCR reads, TCRdb lists one record per CDR3 protein. Of 200,000 or so distinct CDR3 sequences detected, roughly 8.1% appear once; the ten largest clones hold 35% to 40%. Material: PBMCs, mostly from graft donor cells, obtained 360 days after TCRalphabeta/CD19-depleted stem cell transplant. The receptor was derived from a male patient aged 2-10 years who had a stem cell transplant for acute myeloid leukemia, so the T cells may come from the graft donor.

This CDR3 reads CASSLLGALTF. CDR3 DNA sequence: TGTGCCAGCAGCTTGTTGGGAGCCCTGACTTTC. The chain joins TRBV5-5 to TRBJ2-6, with D perhaps matching TRBD2 (5 bases). The V gene's germline CDR1 is SGHKS and CDR2 YYEKEE (reference sequence). Deletions cut 1 base from V and 15 bases from J, with 8 bases between. The CDR3 sequence is 11 residues long.